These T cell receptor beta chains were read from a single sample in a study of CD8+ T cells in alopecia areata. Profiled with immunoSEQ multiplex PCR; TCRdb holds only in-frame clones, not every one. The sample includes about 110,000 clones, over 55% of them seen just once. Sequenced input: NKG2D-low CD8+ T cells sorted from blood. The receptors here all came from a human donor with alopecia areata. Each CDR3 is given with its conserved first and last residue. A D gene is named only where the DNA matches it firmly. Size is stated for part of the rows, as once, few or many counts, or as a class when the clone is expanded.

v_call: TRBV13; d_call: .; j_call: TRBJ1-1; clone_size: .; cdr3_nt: TGTGCCAGCAGCACCACGGGGGTAATGAACACTGAAGCTTTCTTT; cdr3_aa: CASSTTGVMNTEAFF
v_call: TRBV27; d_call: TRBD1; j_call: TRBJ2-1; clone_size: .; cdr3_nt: TGTGCCAGCTGCCCCGGGACAGGGGGCAATGAGCAGTTCTTC; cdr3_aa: CASCPGTGGNEQFF
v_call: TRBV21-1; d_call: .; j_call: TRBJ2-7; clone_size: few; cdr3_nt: TGTGCCAGCAGCGGGAGTGACAGCCTTTACGAGCAGTACTTC; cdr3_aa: CASSGSDSLYEQYF
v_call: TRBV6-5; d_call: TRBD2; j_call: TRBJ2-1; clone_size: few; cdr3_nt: TGTGCCAGCAGGGGAGGGATGGTTGAGCAGTTCTTC; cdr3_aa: CASRGGMVEQFF
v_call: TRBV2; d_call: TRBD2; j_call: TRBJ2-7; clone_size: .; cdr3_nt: TGTGCCAGCATACGTCTAGCGGGAGTCCGCGAGCAGTACTTC; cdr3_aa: CASIRLAGVREQYF
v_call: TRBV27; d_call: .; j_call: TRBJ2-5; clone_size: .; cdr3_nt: TGTGCCAGCAGCTACTACCCCCAGGGCGGTGAAGAGACCCAGTACTTC; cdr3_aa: CASSYYPQGGEETQYF
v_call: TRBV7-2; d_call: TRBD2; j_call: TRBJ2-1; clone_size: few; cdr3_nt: TGTGCCAGCAGCTTACGGCTAGCGGGGCTACCTGATGAGCAGTTCTTC; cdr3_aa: CASSLRLAGLPDEQFF
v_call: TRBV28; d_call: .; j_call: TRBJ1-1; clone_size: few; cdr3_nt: TGTGCCAGCACACAGGCCATGAACACTGAAGCTTTCTTT; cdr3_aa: CASTQAMNTEAFF
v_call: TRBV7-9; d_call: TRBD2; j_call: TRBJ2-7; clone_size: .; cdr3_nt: TGTGCCAGCAGCCCCACCGGGACTAGCCGACGCGAGCAGTACTTC; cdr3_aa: CASSPTGTSRREQYF
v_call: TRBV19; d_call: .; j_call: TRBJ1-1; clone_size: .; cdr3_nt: TGTGCCAGTAGGTCGACGGTTAAGAACACTGAAGTTTTCTTT; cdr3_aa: CASRSTVKNTEVFF
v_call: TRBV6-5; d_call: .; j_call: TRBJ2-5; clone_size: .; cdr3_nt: TGTGCCAGCAGTCTTGACAGCCGGGGAGAGACCCAGTACTTC; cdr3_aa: CASSLDSRGETQYF
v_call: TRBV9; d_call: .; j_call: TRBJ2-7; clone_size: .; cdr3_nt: TGTGCCAGCAGCGCCCCTGAGGGGTACTCCTACGAGCAGTACTTC; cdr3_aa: CASSAPEGYSYEQYF
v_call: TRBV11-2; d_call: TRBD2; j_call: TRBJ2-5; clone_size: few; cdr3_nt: TGTGCCAGCAGCCCCCTTCCGGGGGGGACGGAGACCCAGTACTTC; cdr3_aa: CASSPLPGGTETQYF
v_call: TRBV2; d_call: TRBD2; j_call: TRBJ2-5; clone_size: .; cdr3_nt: TGTGCCAGCGAGGCTAGCGGGAGGGGAGCTATTGGAGAGACCCAGTACTTC; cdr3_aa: CASEASGRGAIGETQYF
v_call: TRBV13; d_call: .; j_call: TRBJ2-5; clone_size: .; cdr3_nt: TGTGCCAGCAGCACAGGGCCCCGGACCCAGTACTTC; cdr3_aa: CASSTGPRTQYF
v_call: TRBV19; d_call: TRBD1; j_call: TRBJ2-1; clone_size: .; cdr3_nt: TGTGCCAGTAGTAAAGGGACAGTTTACAATGAGCAGTTCTTC; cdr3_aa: CASSKGTVYNEQFF
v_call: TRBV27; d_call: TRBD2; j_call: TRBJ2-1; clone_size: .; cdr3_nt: TGTGCCAGCAGTTACGGACTAGCCGATGAGCAGTTCTTC; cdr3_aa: CASSYGLADEQFF
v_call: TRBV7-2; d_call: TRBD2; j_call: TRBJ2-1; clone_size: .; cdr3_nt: TGTGCCAGCAGCTTCAGACTAGCGGAGACGTTTGCTAATGAGCAGTTCTTC; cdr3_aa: CASSFRLAETFANEQFF
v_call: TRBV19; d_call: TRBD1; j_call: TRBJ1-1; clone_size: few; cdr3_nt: TGTGCCACTAGGGGGACAGCCGATTCCCGCGGATTTCTTTACACTGAAGCTTTCTTT; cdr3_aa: CATRGTADSRGFLYTEAFF
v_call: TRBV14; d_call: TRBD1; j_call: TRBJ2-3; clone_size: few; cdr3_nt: TGTGCCAGCAGCCGGACAGGGGTTGGGGATACGCAGTATTTT; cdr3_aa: CASSRTGVGDTQYF
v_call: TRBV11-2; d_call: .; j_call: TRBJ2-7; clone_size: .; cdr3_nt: TGTGCCAGCAGCTTTTCGAGGGGGAACTACGAGCAGTACTTC; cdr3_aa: CASSFSRGNYEQYF
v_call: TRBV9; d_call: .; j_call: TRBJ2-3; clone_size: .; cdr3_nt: TGTGCCAGCAGCGTAGAAGGGGGGGCAGATACGCAGTATTTT; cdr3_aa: CASSVEGGADTQYF
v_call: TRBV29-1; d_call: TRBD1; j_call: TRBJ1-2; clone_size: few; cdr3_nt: TGCAGCGCCGTAGGACAGGGGGCCGATGGCTACACCTTC; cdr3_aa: CSAVGQGADGYTF
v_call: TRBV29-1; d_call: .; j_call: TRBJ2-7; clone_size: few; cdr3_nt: TGCAGCGTTGGGGCAGGGAGCTCCTACGAGCAGTACTTC; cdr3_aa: CSVGAGSSYEQYF
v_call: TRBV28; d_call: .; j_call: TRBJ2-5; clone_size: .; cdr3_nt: TGTGCCAGCAGTCGAGTACAGGGAGCTGTGGAGACCCAGTACTTC; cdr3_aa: CASSRVQGAVETQYF
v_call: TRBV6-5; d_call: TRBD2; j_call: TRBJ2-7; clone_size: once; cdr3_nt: TGTGCCAGCGGGTCGGGGGAGGGCCCGTTTGGCGAGCAGTACTTC; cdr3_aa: CASGSGEGPFGEQYF
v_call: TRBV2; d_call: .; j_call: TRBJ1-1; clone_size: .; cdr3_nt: TGTGCCCGTTCAGGGAAGGCTGAAGCTTTCTTT; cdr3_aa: CARSGKAEAFF
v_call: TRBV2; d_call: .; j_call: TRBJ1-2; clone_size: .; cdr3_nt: TGTGCCAGCAGGGGTAAGAGGGGAAGTCACTATGGCTACACCTTC; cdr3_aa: CASRGKRGSHYGYTF
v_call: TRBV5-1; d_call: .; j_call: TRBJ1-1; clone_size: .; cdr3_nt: TGCGCCAGCAGCTTCAGGGGACTGAACACTGAAGCTTTCTTT; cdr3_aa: CASSFRGLNTEAFF
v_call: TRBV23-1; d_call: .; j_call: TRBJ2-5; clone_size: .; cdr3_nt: TGCGCCAGCAGTCAATCGGGCCAGCTAGAGACCCAGTACTTC; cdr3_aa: CASSQSGQLETQYF
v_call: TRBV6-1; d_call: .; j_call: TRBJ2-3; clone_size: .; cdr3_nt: TGTGCCAGCAGTGAATGGCGGGATACGCAGTATTTT; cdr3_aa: CASSEWRDTQYF
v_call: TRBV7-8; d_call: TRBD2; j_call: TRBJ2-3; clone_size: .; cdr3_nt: TGTGCCAGCGAATGGCGGGAGGCAGGGGCAGATACGCAGTATTTT; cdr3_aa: CASEWREAGADTQYF
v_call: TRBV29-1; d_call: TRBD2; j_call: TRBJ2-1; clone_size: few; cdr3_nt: TGCAGCGTTGGTCGGTTGTGGCGGGAGGCAGCCAATGAGCAGTTCTTC; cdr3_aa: CSVGRLWREAANEQFF
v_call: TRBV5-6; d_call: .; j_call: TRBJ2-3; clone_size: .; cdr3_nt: TGTGCCAGCAGCTCAAACACAGATACGCAGTATTTT; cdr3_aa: CASSSNTDTQYF
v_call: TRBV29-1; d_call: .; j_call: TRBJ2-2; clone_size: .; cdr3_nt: TGCAGCGTTGAACGGCTGGATAGATCCGGGGAGCTGTTTTTT; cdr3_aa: CSVERLDRSGELFF
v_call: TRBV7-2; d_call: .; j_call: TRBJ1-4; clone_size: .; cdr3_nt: TGTGCCAGCAGGGTCCCGGGGTATAATGAAAAACTGTTTTTT; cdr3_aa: CASRVPGYNEKLFF
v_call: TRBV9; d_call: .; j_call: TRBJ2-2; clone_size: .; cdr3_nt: TGTGCCAGCAGGCTGGGGACCGGGGAGCTGTTTTTT; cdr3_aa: CASRLGTGELFF
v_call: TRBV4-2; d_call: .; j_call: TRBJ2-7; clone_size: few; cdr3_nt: TGTGCCAGCAGCCAAGTTCCGGGCGATCCCTACGAGCAGTACTTC; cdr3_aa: CASSQVPGDPYEQYF
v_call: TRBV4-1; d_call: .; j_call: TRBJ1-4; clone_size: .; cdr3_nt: TGCGCCAGCAGCCATAGTCCGGGACCTGGGGTGGAAAAACTGTTTTTT; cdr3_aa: CASSHSPGPGVEKLFF
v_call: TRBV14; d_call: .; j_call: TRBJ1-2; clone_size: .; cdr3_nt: TGTGCCAGCAGCCAAGCGTGGGTTGGCTACACCTTC; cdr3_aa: CASSQAWVGYTF
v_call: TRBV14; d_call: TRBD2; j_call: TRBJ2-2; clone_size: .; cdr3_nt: TGTGCCAGCAGCCAAGTATACAGCGGGAGGGCGGTCACCGGGGAGCTGTTTTTT; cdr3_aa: CASSQVYSGRAVTGELFF
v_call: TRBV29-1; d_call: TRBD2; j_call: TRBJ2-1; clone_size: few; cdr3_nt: TGCAGCTTATTCGGGACTAGCGGGAGTTTGCACAATGAGCAGTTCTTC; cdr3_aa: CSLFGTSGSLHNEQFF
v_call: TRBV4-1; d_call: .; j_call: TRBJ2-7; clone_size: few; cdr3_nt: TGCGCCAGCAGCCAAGTGGAAGGTATGGCCTACGAGCAGTACTTC; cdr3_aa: CASSQVEGMAYEQYF
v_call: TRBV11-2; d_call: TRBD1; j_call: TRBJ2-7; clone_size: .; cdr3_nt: TGTGCCAGCAGCTTAGGAGGGACAGGGGACTTC; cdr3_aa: CASSLGGTGDF
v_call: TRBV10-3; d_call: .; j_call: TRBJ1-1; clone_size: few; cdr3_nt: TGTGCCATCGAAGACCAGGGAAGGACGCCCACTGAAGCTTTCTTT; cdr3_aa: CAIEDQGRTPTEAFF
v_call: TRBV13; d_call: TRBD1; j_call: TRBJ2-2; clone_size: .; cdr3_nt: TGTGCCAGCAGCCTGAGACAGGGCTCCCCCGGGGAGCTGTTTTTT; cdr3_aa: CASSLRQGSPGELFF
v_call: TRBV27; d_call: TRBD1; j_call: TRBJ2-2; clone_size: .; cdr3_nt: TGTGCCAGCAGTTTATGGACAGGGGTAGTCACCGGGGAGCTGTTTTTT; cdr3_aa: CASSLWTGVVTGELFF
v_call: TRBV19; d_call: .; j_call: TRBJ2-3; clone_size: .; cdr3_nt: TGTGCCACGTCCTACCTGACAGATACGCAGTATTTT; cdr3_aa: CATSYLTDTQYF
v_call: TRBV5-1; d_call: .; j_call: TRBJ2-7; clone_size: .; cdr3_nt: TGCGCCAGCAGCCTTGAGGTCAGCGAATCCTACGAGCAGTACTTC; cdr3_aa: CASSLEVSESYEQYF
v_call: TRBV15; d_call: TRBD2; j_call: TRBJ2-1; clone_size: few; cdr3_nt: TGTGCCACCAGGGACGGGACTAGCGGTAACAATGAGCAGTTCTTC; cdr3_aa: CATRDGTSGNNEQFF
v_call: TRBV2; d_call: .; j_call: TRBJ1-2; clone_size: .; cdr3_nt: TGTGCCAGCGCGAGTGGAGGGGCAGTCTATGGCTACACCTTC; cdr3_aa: CASASGGAVYGYTF
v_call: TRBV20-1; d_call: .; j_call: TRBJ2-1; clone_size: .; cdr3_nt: TGCAGTGCTAGGGACACTGAGCAGTTCTTC; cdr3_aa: CSARDTEQFF
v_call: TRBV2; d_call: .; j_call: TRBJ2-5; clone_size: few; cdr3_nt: TGTGCCAGCAGTGATAGTAGCTCCCCGGAAGAGACCCAGTACTTC; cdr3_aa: CASSDSSSPEETQYF
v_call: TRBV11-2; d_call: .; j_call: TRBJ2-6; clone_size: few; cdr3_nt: TGTGCCAGCAGCTCCACCGGGACAGGGGCCAACGTCCTGACTTTC; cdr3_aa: CASSSTGTGANVLTF
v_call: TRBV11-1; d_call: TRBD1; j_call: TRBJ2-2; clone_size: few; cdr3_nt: TGTGCCAGCAGCTTCGGGACAGGCAGGATGTCTGGGGAGCTGTTTTTT; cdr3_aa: CASSFGTGRMSGELFF
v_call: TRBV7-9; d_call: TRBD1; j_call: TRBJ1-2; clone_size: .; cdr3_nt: TGTGCCAGCAGCCGACCGGAGATGGGACAGGGGACTAACTATGGCTACACCTTC; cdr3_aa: CASSRPEMGQGTNYGYTF
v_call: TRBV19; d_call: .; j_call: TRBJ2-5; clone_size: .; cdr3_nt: TGTGCCAGTAGGGTCCGGGGAGAGGGAGAGACCCAGTACTTC; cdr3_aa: CASRVRGEGETQYF